These 15 T cell receptor beta chains originate from one sample sequenced in a study of PD-L1 blockade in urothelial cancer. The repertoire was sequenced with immunoSEQ multiplex PCR; TCRdb's copy has only in-frame clones and lacks some. The sample lists 50,000 to 55,000 clones; 60% to 85% were seen once. The specimen comprised PBMCs, sampled around atezolizumab (anti-PD-L1) treatment. These receptors were collected from a man aged 65 to 85 with urothelial cancer.

The rearrangement uses TRBV7-9 and TRBJ2-7, with D tentatively TRBD1 (6 bases). Trimming took off 3 bases at V and 2 bases at J, with 14 bases between the two ends. CDR3 length equals 15 residues. In germline, CDR1 is SEHNR, CDR2 FQNEAQ (reference sequence). CDR3 sequence (DNA): TGTGCCAGCAGCTTTGGACAGCTCGAAACCTACGAGCAGTACTTC. Its translation is CASSFGQLETYEQYF.

The J gene is TRBJ1-2, the V gene TRBV5-4; perhaps TRBD1 as D (5 bases). The CDR3 is 15 amino acids. The germline gives CDR1 SGHNT, CDR2 YYREEE (reference sequence). V lost 1 base to trimming and J lost 6 bases, with 16 bases between them. The CDR3 loop reads CASSLLAAGGNGYTF. The CDR3 DNA reads as TGTGCCAGCAGCTTGTTGGCGGCGGGGGGGAATGGCTACACCTTC.

The chain uses TRBV2 and TRBJ2-5; 8 positions agree with TRBD1. The CDR3 runs 16 residues. Looked up from germline, CDR1 is SNHLY and CDR2 is FYNNEI. V shed 1 base and J 5 bases; nucleotides not matched to a gene: 9. In nucleotides, the CDR3 is TGTGCCAGCAGTGAAGGGCCGGCCAGGGGGCAGGAGACCCAGTACTTC. Its translation is CASSEGPARGQETQYF.

A word on this clone: The same CDR3 also results from other DNA sequences found in this sample. This chain joins TRBV9 and TRBJ2-7, with a weak D call TRBD2 (6 bases). CDR1 SGDLS and CDR2 YYNGEE come from the germline V gene. The V end was cut by 5 bases, the J end by 3 bases, with 12 bases between. The CDR3 is made up of 13 amino acids. CDR3 loop: CASSAGTGYEQYF. CDR3 coding DNA: TGTGCCAGCAGTGCCGGGACTGGCTACGAGCAGTACTTC.

This chain joins TRBV5-1 and TRBJ2-7; tentative D call: TRBD2 (5 bases). The CDR3 extends over 12 amino acids. V lost 4 bases, J lost 3 bases, and 8 bases lay in between. Germline loops: CDR1 SGHRS, CDR2 YFSETQ. CDR3 sequence: CASSREGYEQYF. The CDR3 DNA reads TGCGCCAGCAGCCGCGAGGGCTACGAGCAGTACTTC.

CDR3 sequence: CASSSAATGSGNTIYF. CDR3 nucleotides: TGTGCCAGCAGTTCGGCCGCAACAGGGTCCGGAAACACCATATATTTT. The V call is TRBV28, the J call TRBJ1-3; D is possibly TRBD1 (6 bases). Germline values: CDR1 MDHEN, CDR2 SYDVKM. The CDR3 contains 16 residues. Trimming pared 4 bases from V and 4 bases from J, leaving 17 bases between.

The gene calls are TRBV19 and TRBJ2-3; D not certain. V was cut by 3 bases and J by 3 bases, with 7 bases left in between. The germline gives CDR1 LNHDA, CDR2 SQIVND (reference sequence). CDR3 size: 13 residues. Written as DNA, the CDR3 is TGTGCCAGTAGTATCGCCCGGACAGATACGCAGTATTTT. Its protein is CASSIARTDTQYF. Variable domain in full (rest from reference TRBV19 and TRBJ2-3): DGGITQSPKYLFRKEGQNVTLSCEQNLNHDAMYWYRQDPGQGLRLIYYSQIVNDFQKGDIAEGYSVSREKKESFPLTVTSAQKNPTAFYLCASSIARTDTQYFGPGTRLTVL.

This clone was recorded a few times. The J gene is TRBJ1-2, the V gene TRBV19; 8 bases fit TRBD1. V lost 5 bases to trimming and J lost 3 bases; unmatched junction nucleotides: 11. There are 16 residues in the CDR3. The germline V gene has CDR1 LNHDA and CDR2 SQIVND (reference sequence). Here the CDR3 DNA reads TGTGCCAGTAGTCCAGAAACCGGGACAGGATACTATGGCTACACCTTC. Amino acid sequence: CASSPETGTGYYGYTF. Full variable domain (outside the CDR3, taken from reference TRBV19 and TRBJ1-2): DGGITQSPKYLFRKEGQNVTLSCEQNLNHDAMYWYRQDPGQGLRLIYYSQIVNDFQKGDIAEGYSVSREKKESFPLTVTSAQKNPTAFYLCASSPETGTGYYGYTFGSGTRLTVV.

This chain connects TRBV5-6 to TRBJ2-5, with D possibly matching TRBD2 (6 bases). The germline CDR1 and CDR2 sequences are SGHDT and YYEEEE. V lost 5 bases and J 7 bases, leaving 27 bases between the germline ends. This CDR3 has 17 residues. The CDR3 region has the DNA TGTGCCAGCAGACCATATTTTTCGCGGTCGGAGGGTGGGACCCAGTACTTC. This encodes CASRPYFSRSEGGTQYF.

This chain uses TRBV6-5 with TRBJ1-2, with 10 positions matching TRBD1. The V gene's germline CDR1 is MNHEY and CDR2 SVGAGI. The CDR3 has 13 amino acids. V trimming: 2 bases; J trimming: 7 bases; junction bases outside the gene matches: 1. This CDR3 reads CASSYDRGLGYTF. The CDR3, as DNA: TGTGCCAGCAGTTACGACAGGGGGCTTGGCTACACCTTC.

This sequence joins TRBV11-2 and TRBJ2-7; D might be TRBD2 (5 bases). Germline assignment: CDR1 SGHAT and CDR2 FQNNGV. The CDR3 runs 14 residues. Trimming pared 5 bases from V and 3 bases from J, leaving 14 bases between. In DNA, the CDR3 is TGTGCCAGCAGCCCCGACCTAGCCCGCTACGAGCAGTACTTC. This encodes CASSPDLARYEQYF.

The rearrangement links TRBV27 to TRBJ2-7; TRBD1 matches at 8 bases. The germline gives CDR1 MNHEY, CDR2 SMNVEV (reference sequence). V shed 5 bases and J 2 bases; nucleotides not matched to a gene: 5. The length of the CDR3 is 14 residues. The CDR3 coding sequence is TGTGCCAGCAGTATAACGACAGGGGCCTACGAGCAGTACTTC. Its translation is CASSITTGAYEQYF.

The rearrangement uses TRBV6-5 and TRBJ2-3, with D tentatively TRBD2 (6 bases). V shed 5 bases and J shed 9 bases, with 12 bases lying between them. The CDR3 runs to 12 residues. CDR1 MNHEY and CDR2 SVGAGI come from the germline V gene. Written as DNA, the CDR3 is TGTGCCAGCAGTGAGACTGGGGGGACGCAGTATTTT. This translates into CASSETGGTQYF.

V and J are TRBV5-4 and TRBJ1-4; 10 positions agree with TRBD1. The junction had 8 bases not matched to a gene; V was cut back by 4 bases and J by 5 bases. CDR1 and CDR2 from the germline V gene are SGHNT and YYREEE (reference sequence). The CDR3 is made up of 16 amino acids. CDR3 nucleotides: TGTGCCAGCAGCCTCGGGACAGGGGCGAGGAATGAAAAACTGTTTTTT. It yields the protein CASSLGTGARNEKLFF.

This sequence joins TRBV19 and TRBJ2-5; tentative D call: TRBD1 (7 bases). The CDR3 loop spans 14 amino acids. V was pared by 6 bases and J by 4 bases, with 15 bases between. Germline CDR1 and CDR2: LNHDA and SQIVND (reference sequence). CDR3 amino acids: CASSGGGLGETQYF. The CDR3 DNA reads as TGTGCCAGTAGCGGAGGGGGCCTGGGAGAGACCCAGTACTTC.